This T cell receptor (beta chain) was observed in a study of human T cells and chemical hapten exposure. Study as a whole: 2% DPC was applied to approximately 2 cm by approximately 2 cm of upper inner arm skin for sensitization.

V was pared by 1 base and J by 5 bases, with 17 bases between. CDR1 and CDR2 (germline): LGHDT, YNNKEL (reference sequence). CDR3 size: 16 residues. Study results and limitations: Significantly more large CDR3 similarity clusters arose among expanded TCRs than among controls.

With respect to this clonotype: Its cognate antigen is unknown.

Time point of the sample: patch test 3, about 24 weeks after DPC sensitization. Treatment here: therapeutic diphenylcyclopropenone sensitization with weekly scalp DPC. Blood collection happened ahead of applying each patch test. TCRdb reprocessed the RACE reads with MiXCR, giving one entry per CDR3 protein. Of roughly 90,000 distinct CDR3 sequences listed, roughly a tenth were seen once; the top ten hold 0.85% to 1.2%. This sample comprised whole blood, obtained in connection with sensitization to the hapten diphenylcyclopropenone (DPC). This sequence was found in a woman aged 25 to 39 with alopecia areata. Some clones in this sample may be carry-over from other donors' samples. The V call is TRBV3-1, the J call TRBJ1-1; D gene unclear. The CDR3 sequence: CASSQGGTPPATEAFF. As DNA, the CDR3 is TGTGCCAGCAGCCAAGGGGGAACACCCCCAGCGACTGAAGCTTTCTTT.